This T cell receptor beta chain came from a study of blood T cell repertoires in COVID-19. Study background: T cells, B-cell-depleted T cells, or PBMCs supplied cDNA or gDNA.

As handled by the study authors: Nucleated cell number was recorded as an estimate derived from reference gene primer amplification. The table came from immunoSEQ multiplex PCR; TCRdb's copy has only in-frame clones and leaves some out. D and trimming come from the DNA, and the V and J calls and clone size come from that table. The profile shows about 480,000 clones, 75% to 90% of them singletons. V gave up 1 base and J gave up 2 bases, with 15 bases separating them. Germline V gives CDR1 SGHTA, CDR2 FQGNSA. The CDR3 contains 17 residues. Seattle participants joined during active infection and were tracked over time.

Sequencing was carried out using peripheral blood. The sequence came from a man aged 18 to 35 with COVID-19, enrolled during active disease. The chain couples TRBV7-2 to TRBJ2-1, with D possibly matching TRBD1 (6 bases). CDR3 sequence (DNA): TGTGCCAGCAGCTTAGGATGGACAGTCATAGCCTACAATGAGCAGTTCTTC. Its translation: CASSLGWTVIAYNEQFF.